This TCR beta chain came from a study of graft-versus-host responses after intestinal transplantation. Study context: Uniformly, recipients were administered anti-thymocyte globulin induction with subsequent tacrolimus and steroids for two to three years.

V dropped 4 bases and J dropped 4 bases, with 8 bases sitting between them. This CDR3 is 13 amino acids long. Germline V gives CDR1 SGHRS, CDR2 YFSETQ. Comments on this clone: Its antigen is not identified.

Clones were sequenced by immunoSEQ multiplex PCR, and TCRdb holds only the in-frame ones, with some missing. Counted here are around 110,000 clones, 93% occurring once; the ten biggest clones make up 0.9% to 1.5%. This material consisted of unstimulated CD8+ T cells sorted from spleen or lymph node cells, taken before transplant. The V gene is TRBV5-1, the J gene TRBJ2-2; possible D gene TRBD2, 6 bases. This TCR was sampled from a human donor who was the organ donor for an intestinal transplant. CDR3: CASSLSGTGELFF. For the CDR3, the DNA is TGCGCCAGCAGCCTTAGCGGCACCGGGGAGCTGTTTTTT. Together with reference TRBV5-1 and TRBJ2-2, the CDR3 gives the full variable domain: KAGVTQTPRYLIKTRGQQVTLSCSPISGHRSVSWYQQTPGQGLQFLFEYFSETQRNKGNFPGRFSGRQFSNSRSEMNVSTLELGDSALYLCASSLSGTGELFFGEGSRLTVL.